This entry is about one T cell receptor beta chain. Antigen unknown. TCRdb keeps only in-frame clones here, not all; method: immunoSEQ multiplex PCR. This sample has under 70,000 clones; approximately 79% occur once, and the top ten carry about 0.42%. The sample comes from a study of siplizumab effects on memory and regulatory T cells. General study points: Naive T cells appeared more diverse than memory cells and seemed to be major alloresponse contributors. Naive versus memory phenotype went unassigned for roughly 75-97% of proliferating CD4+ or CD8+ clones. The average Treg-derived proportion among mappable alloreactive CD4+ clones was 55% to 75% with siplizumab versus under 35% in controls.

The CDR3 has 16 amino acids. Germline trimming cut 4 bases from V and 0 bases from J; bases unmatched to any gene: 3. Looked up from germline, CDR1 is SGHRS and CDR2 is YFSETQ. The sequenced material came from memory CD4+ T cells sorted from blood. The receptor was derived from a human donor in good health. This chain links TRBV5-1 with TRBJ2-1, with 11 nucleotides matching TRBD2. The CDR3 protein is CASSPSGGHSYNEQFF. The DNA for the CDR3 is TGCGCCAGCAGCCCTAGCGGGGGGCACTCCTACAATGAGCAGTTCTTC.